Shown below are 13 T cell receptor beta chains from a single sample sequenced in a study of T cells in Graves' hyperthyroidism and ophthalmopathy. TCR beta CDR3 regions were amplified from RNA. The TCR CDR3 first-round RT-PCR relied on the HTBI primer set. TCRdb re-called the multiplex PCR reads with MiXCR, one entry per CDR3 protein. Counted here are over 500,000 distinct CDR3 sequences, 16% occurring once; the ten biggest clones make up about 29%. Input material: blood. All receptors derive from a woman aged 25 to 39 with Graves' ophthalmopathy.

This clonotype was seen a handful of times. The chain is built from TRBV6-1 and TRBJ1-5; 12 bases fit TRBD1. J gave up 6 bases and V 6 bases, and 6 bases lay outside the gene matches. This CDR3 has 15 amino acids. Per germline, CDR1 MNHNS and CDR2 SASEGT. The CDR3 sequence: CASRKGTGGSQPQHF. CDR3 nucleotides: TGTGCCAGCAGGAAAGGGACAGGGGGCAGTCAGCCCCAGCATTTT.

This rearrangement joins TRBV20-1 to TRBJ2-5, with 7 bases fitting TRBD2. Germline assignment: CDR1 DFQATT and CDR2 SNEGSKA (reference sequence). V lost 0 bases to trimming and J lost 5 bases; unmatched junction nucleotides: 9. CDR3 length: 15 amino acids. As DNA, the CDR3 is TGCAGTGCTAGAGACCCAGCGGGATTACAGGAGACCCAGTACTTC. It codes for CSARDPAGLQETQYF.

With regard to this clonotype: One end of the junction does not line up with germline, which may come from a read error. This chain joins TRBV25-1 and TRBJ2-3; 8 bases align to TRBD2. The CDR3 covers 15 residues. Germline V gene data show CDR1 as MGHDK and CDR2 as SYGVNS. This chain's CDR3 is CASSGGGSSTNTQYF. CDR3 DNA sequence: TGTGCCAGCAGCGGGGGGGGCTCGAGCACAAATACGCAGTATTTT.

The CDR3 protein is CAISESHVLYNSPLHF. CDR3 coding DNA: TGTGCCATCAGTGAGTCCCACGTACTCTATAATTCACCCCTCCACTTT. V gene TRBV10-3 combines with J gene TRBJ1-6, with no clear D. Trimming cost V 0 bases and J 3 bases, with 9 bases left between them. There are 16 residues in the CDR3. Per the germline V gene, CDR1 is ENHRY and CDR2 is SYGVKD.

J is TRBJ2-5 and V is TRBV6-2 or TRBV6-3, with TRBD2 matching over 8 bases. V was clipped by 7 bases and J by 4 bases; unmatched bases: 14. CDR3 length: 16 residues. Germline V CDR1 and CDR2: MNHEY, SVGEGT. The chain's CDR3 is CASTPAGEGGAETQYF. The CDR3 bases are TGTGCCAGCACTCCAGCGGGAGAGGGGGGCGCAGAGACCCAGTACTTC.

This clonotype occurred many times. The chain combines TRBV12-3 or TRBV12-4 with TRBJ2-5, with D perhaps matching TRBD2 (6 bases). The CDR3 consists of 15 residues. V was shortened by 6 bases and J by 2 bases, with 16 bases between the two germline ends. CDR3 region: CASSAPFGGQETQYF. CDR3 in DNA: TGTGCCAGCAGCGCCCCTTTCGGGGGACAAGAGACCCAGTACTTC.

This clonotype was counted at least ten times. V is TRBV6-1 and J is TRBJ2-7; D unresolved. V was trimmed by 8 bases and J by 0 bases, leaving 14 bases between them. The CDR3 is 14 amino acids. Per germline, CDR1 MNHNS and CDR2 SASEGT. CDR3 protein: CASSSALSSYEQYF. The CDR3 region has the DNA TGTGCCAGCTCCTCAGCCCTCAGCTCCTACGAGCAGTACTTC.

The rearrangement links TRBV29-1 to TRBJ2-7; possible D gene TRBD1, 5 bases. Germline-derived CDR1 and CDR2 are SQVTM and ANQGSEA. Trimming shortened V by 5 bases and J by 7 bases, and 18 bases separated the two germline ends. There are 13 residues in the CDR3. The CDR3 region has the DNA TGCAGCGTTCTAGGGGCCCCCTTGAGGGAGCAGTACTTC. Amino acid sequence: CSVLGAPLREQYF.

This clonotype was seen repeatedly, ten times or more. The chain carries TRBV15 and TRBJ2-7, with 8 positions matching TRBD1. This CDR3 is 17 amino acids long. Per germline, CDR1 LNHNV and CDR2 YYDKDF (reference sequence). Trimming took 1 base from V and 3 from J; bases not matched to a gene: 11. The CDR3: CATSRAPTRTGYYEQYF. In nucleotides, the CDR3 is TGTGCCACCAGCAGAGCCCCGACGCGGACAGGGTACTACGAGCAGTACTTC. Supplemented by reference TRBV15 and TRBJ2-7, the full variable domain reads DAMVIQNPRYQVTQFGKPVTLSCSQTLNHNVMYWYQQKSSQAPKLLFHYYDKDFNNEADTPDNFQSRRPNTSFCFLDIRSPGLGDTAMYLCATSRAPTRTGYYEQYFGPGTRLTVT.

This clonotype was detected many times. This chain joins TRBV11-3 and TRBJ2-3; D may be TRBD2 (5 bases). This CDR3 spans 19 amino acids. In germline, CDR1 is SGHNT, CDR2 YENEEA. The V end was cut by 0 bases, the J end by 8 bases, with 27 bases between. The CDR3: CASSLERRAASGGLSTQYF. The CDR3 DNA is TGTGCCAGCAGCTTAGAGCGTCGGGCAGCGTCTGGAGGCTTGTCTACGCAGTATTTT.

This clonotype occurred a few times. This chain uses TRBV11-3 with TRBJ2-2, with 8 bases that match TRBD2. V trimming: 6 bases; J trimming: 7 bases; junction bases outside the gene matches: 7. Germline V lookup: CDR1 SGHNT, CDR2 YENEEA. The length of the CDR3 is 14 residues. This chain's CDR3 is CASSTTGTSGELFF. The DNA for the CDR3 is TGTGCCAGCAGTACTACCGGGACTAGCGGGGAGCTGTTTTTT.

This clonotype was detected ten times or more. A read error is possible here, since a much larger clone lies one base away. This rearrangement joins TRBV20-1 to TRBJ2-5; D not certain. The V end lost 6 bases, the J end lost 1 base, and 3 bases lay between the germline ends. Germline loops: CDR1 DFQATT, CDR2 SNEGSKA (reference sequence). This CDR3 region has 10 residues. CDR3 in DNA: TGCAGTGCCTTCCAAGAGACCCAGTACTTC. As protein: CSAFQETQYF.

This clonotype showed up just a few times. V gene TRBV28 combines with J gene TRBJ2-7, with 9 bases aligning to TRBD1. This CDR3 contains 14 residues. The V segment lost 3 bases and the J segment 3 bases; nucleotides outside the gene matches: 3. Germline assignment: CDR1 MDHEN and CDR2 SYDVKM. The CDR3 DNA reads TGTGCCAGCAGTTTTTCGGGACAGGGCTACGAGCAGTACTTC. It specifies CASSFSGQGYEQYF.